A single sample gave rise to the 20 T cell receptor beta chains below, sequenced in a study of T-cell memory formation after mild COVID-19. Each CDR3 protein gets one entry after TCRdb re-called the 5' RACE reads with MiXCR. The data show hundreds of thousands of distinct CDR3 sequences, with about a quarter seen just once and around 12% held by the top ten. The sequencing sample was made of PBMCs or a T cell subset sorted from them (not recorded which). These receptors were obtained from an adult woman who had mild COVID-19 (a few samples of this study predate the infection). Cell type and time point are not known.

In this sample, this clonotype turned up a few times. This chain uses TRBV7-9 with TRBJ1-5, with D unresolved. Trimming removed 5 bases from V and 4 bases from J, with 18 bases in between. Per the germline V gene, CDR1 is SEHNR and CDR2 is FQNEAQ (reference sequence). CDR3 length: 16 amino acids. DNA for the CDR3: TGTGCCAGCAGCCCACCGGGTGGAGTACCTAATCAGCCCCAGCATTTT. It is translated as CASSPPGGVPNQPQHF.

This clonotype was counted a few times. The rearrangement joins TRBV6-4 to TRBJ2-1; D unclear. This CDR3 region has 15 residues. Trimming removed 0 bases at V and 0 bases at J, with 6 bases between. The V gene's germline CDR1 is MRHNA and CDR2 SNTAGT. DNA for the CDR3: TGTGCCAGCAGTGACTCGCCCCACTCCTACAATGAGCAGTTCTTC. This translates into CASSDSPHSYNEQFF.

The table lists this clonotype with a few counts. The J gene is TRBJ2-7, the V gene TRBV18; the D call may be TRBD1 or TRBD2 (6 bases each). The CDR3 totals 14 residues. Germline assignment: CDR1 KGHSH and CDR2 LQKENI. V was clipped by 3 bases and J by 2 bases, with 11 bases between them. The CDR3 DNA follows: TGTGCCAGCTCACCGCCGGGGGCCACCTACGAGCAGTACTTC. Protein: CASSPPGATYEQYF.

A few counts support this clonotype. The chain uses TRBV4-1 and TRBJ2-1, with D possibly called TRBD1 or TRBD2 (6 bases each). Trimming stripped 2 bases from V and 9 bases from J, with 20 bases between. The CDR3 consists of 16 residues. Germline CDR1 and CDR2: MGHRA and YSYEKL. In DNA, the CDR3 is TGCGCCAGCAGCCAATGGGGGGACACCCAGATGAGTGAGCAGTTCTTC. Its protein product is CASSQWGDTQMSEQFF.

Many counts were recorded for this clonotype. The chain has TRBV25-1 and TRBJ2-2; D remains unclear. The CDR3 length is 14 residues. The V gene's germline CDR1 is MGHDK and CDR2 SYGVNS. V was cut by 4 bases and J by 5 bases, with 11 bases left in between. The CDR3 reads CASSGPHWTGELFF. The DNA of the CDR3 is TGTGCCAGCAGTGGCCCCCATTGGACCGGGGAGCTGTTTTTT.

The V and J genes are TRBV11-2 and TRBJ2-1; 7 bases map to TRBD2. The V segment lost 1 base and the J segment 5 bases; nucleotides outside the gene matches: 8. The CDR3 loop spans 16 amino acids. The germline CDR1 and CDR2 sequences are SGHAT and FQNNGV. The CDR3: CASSLVAGVINNEQFF. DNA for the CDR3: TGTGCCAGCAGCTTAGTCGCGGGAGTGATTAACAATGAGCAGTTCTTC.

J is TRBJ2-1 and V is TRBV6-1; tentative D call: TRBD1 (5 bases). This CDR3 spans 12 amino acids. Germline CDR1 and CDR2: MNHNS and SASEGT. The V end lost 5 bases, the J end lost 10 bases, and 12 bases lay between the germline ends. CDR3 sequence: CASSQGAGEQFF. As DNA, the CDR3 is TGTGCCAGCAGTCAGGGCGCCGGGGAGCAGTTCTTC.

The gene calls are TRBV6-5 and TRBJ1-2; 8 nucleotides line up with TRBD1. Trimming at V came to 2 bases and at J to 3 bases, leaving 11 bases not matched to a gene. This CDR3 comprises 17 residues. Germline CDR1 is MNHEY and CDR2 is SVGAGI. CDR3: CASSYHRDRRPYYGYTF. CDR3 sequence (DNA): TGTGCCAGCAGTTACCACCGGGACAGGCGACCTTACTATGGCTACACCTTC.

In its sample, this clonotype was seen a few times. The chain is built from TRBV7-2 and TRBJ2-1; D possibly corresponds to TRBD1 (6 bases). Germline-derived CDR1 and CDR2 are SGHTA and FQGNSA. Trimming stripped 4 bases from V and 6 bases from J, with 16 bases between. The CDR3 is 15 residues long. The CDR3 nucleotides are TGTGCCAGCAGCTCGAACAGGGTCGTGGGCAATGAGCAGTTCTTC. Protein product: CASSSNRVVGNEQFF.

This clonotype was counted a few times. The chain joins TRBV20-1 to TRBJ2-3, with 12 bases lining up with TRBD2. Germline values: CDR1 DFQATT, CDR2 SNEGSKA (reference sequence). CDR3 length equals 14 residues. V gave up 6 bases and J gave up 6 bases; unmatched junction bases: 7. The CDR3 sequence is CSAATSGRTDTQYF. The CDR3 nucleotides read TGCAGTGCCGCTACTAGCGGGAGGACTGATACGCAGTATTTT.

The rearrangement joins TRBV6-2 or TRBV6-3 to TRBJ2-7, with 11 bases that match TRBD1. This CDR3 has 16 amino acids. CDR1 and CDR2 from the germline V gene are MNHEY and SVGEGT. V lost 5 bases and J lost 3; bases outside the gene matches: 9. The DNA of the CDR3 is TGTGCCAGCAGTATTAATGGACAGGGGGCCAGCTACGAGCAGTACTTC. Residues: CASSINGQGASYEQYF.

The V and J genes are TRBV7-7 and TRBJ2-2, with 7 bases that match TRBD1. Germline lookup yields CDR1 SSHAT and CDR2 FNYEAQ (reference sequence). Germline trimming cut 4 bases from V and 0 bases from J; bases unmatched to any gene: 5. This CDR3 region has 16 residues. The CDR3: CASSSPQGANTGELFF. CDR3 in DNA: TGTGCCAGCAGCTCCCCCCAGGGGGCGAACACCGGGGAGCTGTTTTTT.

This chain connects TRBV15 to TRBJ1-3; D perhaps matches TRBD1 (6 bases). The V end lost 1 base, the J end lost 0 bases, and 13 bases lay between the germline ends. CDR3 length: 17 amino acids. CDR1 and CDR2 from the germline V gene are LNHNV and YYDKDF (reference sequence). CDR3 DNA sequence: TGTGCCACCAGCAGAGTTGCAGGACAGTCCTCTGGAAACACCATATATTTT. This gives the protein CATSRVAGQSSGNTIYF.

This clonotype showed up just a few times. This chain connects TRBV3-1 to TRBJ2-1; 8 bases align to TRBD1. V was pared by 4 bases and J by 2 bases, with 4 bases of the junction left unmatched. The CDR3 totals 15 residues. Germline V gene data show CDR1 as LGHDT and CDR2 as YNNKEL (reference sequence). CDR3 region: CASSPGTGPYNEQFF. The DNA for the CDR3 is TGTGCCAGCAGCCCAGGGACAGGACCCTACAATGAGCAGTTCTTC.

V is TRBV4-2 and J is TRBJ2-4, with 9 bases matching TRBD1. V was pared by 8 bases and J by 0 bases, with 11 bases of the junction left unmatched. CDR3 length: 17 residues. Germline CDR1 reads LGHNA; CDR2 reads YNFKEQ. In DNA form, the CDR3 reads TGTGCCAGCGGGGGACAGGGAATGAGTGGAGCCAAAAACATTCAGTACTTC. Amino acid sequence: CASGGQGMSGAKNIQYF.

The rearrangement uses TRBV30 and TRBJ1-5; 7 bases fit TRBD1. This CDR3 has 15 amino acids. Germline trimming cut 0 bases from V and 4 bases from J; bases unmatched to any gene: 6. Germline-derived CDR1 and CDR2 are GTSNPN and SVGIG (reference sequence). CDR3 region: CAWSVAGGGNQPQHF. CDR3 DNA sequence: TGTGCCTGGAGTGTAGCAGGGGGGGGGAATCAGCCCCAGCATTTT.

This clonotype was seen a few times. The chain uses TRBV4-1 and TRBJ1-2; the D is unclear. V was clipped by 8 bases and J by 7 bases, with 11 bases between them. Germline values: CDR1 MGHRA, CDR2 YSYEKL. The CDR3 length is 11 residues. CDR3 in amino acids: CASEKGFGYTF. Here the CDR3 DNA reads TGCGCCAGCGAGAAGGGCTTTGGCTACACCTTC.

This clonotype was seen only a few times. The CDR3 DNA reads as TGTGCCACCAGTGATTTGAATAGCGGGACCCAAGAGACCCAGTACTTC. Residues: CATSDLNSGTQETQYF. The chain has TRBV24-1 and TRBJ2-5; TRBD2 matches 8 bases. The V and J ends lost 0 bases and 1 base, in that order; junction bases with no gene match: 3. CDR1 and CDR2 from the germline V gene are KGHDR and SFDVKD. This CDR3 contains 16 residues.

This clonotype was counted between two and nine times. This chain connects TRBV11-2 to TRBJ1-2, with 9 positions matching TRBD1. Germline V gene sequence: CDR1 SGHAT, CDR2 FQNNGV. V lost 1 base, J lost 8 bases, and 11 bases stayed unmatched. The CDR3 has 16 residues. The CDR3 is CASSLGGWGTGSGYTF. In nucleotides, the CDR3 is TGTGCCAGCAGCTTAGGAGGTTGGGGGACAGGGAGCGGCTACACCTTC. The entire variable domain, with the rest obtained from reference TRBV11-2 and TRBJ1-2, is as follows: EAGVAQSPRYKIIEKRQSVAFWCNPISGHATLYWYQQILGQGPKLLIQFQNNGVVDDSQLPKDRFSAERLKGVDSTLKIQPAKLEDSAVYLCASSLGGWGTGSGYTFGSGTRLTVV.

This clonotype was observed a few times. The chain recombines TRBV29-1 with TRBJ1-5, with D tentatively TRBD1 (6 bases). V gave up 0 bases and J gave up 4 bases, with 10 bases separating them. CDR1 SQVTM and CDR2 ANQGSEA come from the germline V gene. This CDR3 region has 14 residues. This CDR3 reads CSVEDGGPNQPQHF. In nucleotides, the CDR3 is TGCAGCGTTGAAGATGGGGGGCCTAATCAGCCCCAGCATTTT.